The rows below give T cell receptor beta chains drawn from one sample of a study of regulatory T cells in long-lasting Graves disease. TCRdb independently ran MiXCR on the multiplex PCR reads; one entry per CDR3 protein. The sample shows 360,000 or so distinct CDR3 sequences, over 9.5% of them seen only once. This same sample was also taken into another study, of T cells in Graves' hyperthyroidism and ophthalmopathy.

Specimen: peripheral blood mononuclear cells (PBMCs), collected at new diagnosis, from a patient treated with antithyroid drugs. These receptors were taken from a woman aged 18-35 years with Graves disease. Each CDR3 is given with its conserved first and last residue. The size field is filled for only some rows; it gives once, few, many or a size class.

few,TRBJ2-7,TRBV20-1,CSATPPGSPAYEQYF
.,TRBJ1-5,TRBV7-8,CASSYKAGGPGQPQHF
many,TRBJ2-7,TRBV7-9,CASSSGTRGYEQYF
many,TRBJ2-1,TRBV10-3,CAISEGQGVIREQFF
many,TRBJ2-7,TRBV29-1,CSTWTSGTSYEQYF
many,TRBJ1-5,TRBV11-3,CASSLPGQGESNQPQHF
.,TRBJ2-1,TRBV6-2/TRBV6-3,CASSYARGDNEQFF
many,TRBJ1-2,TRBV5-5,CASSLNRAAGYTF
many,TRBJ2-3,TRBV2,CATGRGTSSTFTDTQYF
.,TRBJ1-1,TRBV10-2,CASRPVGLTEAFF
many,TRBJ2-3,TRBV7-2,CASSLTPGGDTQYF
.,TRBJ2-1,TRBV19,CASSPNGAGGLRNEQFF
many,TRBJ1-3,TRBV7-9,CANRKGMRDRPLSSGNTIYF
many,TRBJ2-1,TRBV15,CATSRDRIYNEQFF
many,TRBJ1-1,TRBV11-1,CASILGEGRPNTEAFF
few,TRBJ2-3,TRBV6-2/TRBV6-3,CASRALGTGWADTQYF
.,TRBJ2-2,TRBV19,CASSRRGTGELFF
many,TRBJ2-5,TRBV6-6,CASSYSRYDSLQETQYF
few,TRBJ1-1,TRBV7-9,CASSRGTPNTEAFF
many,TRBJ2-2,TRBV11-2,CASSFSGANTGELFF
many,TRBJ2-1,TRBV11-2,CASSLEGSSYNEQFF
few,TRBJ1-1,TRBV29-1,CSVEDPGWAEGGSSEAFF
many,TRBJ2-1,TRBV29-1,CSVEVRLAGKVGEQFF
many,TRBJ2-5,TRBV20-1,CSAEDQAGKTQYF
many,TRBJ1-1,TRBV13,CASSLIEGEAFF
many,TRBJ2-1,TRBV2,CASMIEWLTSSYNEQFF
.,TRBJ1-2,TRBV7-9,CASSVGGYGYTF
few,TRBJ2-5,TRBV13,CASSLVGQGEEETQYF
few,TRBJ2-3,TRBV20-1,CSASEGTDTQYF
.,TRBJ2-2,TRBV20-1,CSASSDTGELFF
many,TRBJ1-1,TRBV18,CASSPGQNTEAFF
.,TRBJ2-4,TRBV12-3/TRBV12-4,CASSPRDRVHIQYF
many,TRBJ1-6,TRBV3-1,CASSPRTVYYNSPLHF
many,TRBJ2-1,TRBV4-1,CASSPSLGQPYYNEQFF
many,TRBJ1-5,TRBV6-9,CASSSFTRTAQIQHF
few,TRBJ2-1,TRBV10-3,CAISQRNEQFF
.,TRBJ2-3,TRBV12-3/TRBV12-4,CASSFGAGADTQYF
few,TRBJ2-1,TRBV7-2,CASSLGTGKSGNEQFF
many,TRBJ2-7,TRBV20-1,CSALGTAHEQYF
.,TRBJ2-1,TRBV2,CASRTGLAAWNEQFF
few,TRBJ2-7,TRBV27,CASRGLERYEQYF
few,TRBJ2-7,TRBV7-3,CASNSGPREQYF
many,TRBJ2-2,TRBV11-2,CASSLLKGNTGELFF
many,TRBJ2-4,TRBV30,CAWSPTGNIQYF